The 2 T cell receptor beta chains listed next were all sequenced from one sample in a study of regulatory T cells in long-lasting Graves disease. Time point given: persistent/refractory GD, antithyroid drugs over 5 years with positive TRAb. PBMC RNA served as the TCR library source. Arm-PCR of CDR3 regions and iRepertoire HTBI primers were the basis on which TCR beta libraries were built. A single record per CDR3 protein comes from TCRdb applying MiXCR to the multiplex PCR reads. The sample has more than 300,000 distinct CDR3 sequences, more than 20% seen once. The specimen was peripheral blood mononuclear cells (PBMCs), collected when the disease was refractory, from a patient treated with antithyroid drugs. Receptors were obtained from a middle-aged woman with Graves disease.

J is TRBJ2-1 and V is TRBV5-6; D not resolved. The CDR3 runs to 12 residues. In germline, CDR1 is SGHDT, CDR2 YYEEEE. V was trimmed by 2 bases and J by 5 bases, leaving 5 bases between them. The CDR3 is CASSFVDNEQFF. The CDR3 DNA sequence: TGTGCCAGCAGCTTCGTAGACAATGAGCAGTTCTTC.

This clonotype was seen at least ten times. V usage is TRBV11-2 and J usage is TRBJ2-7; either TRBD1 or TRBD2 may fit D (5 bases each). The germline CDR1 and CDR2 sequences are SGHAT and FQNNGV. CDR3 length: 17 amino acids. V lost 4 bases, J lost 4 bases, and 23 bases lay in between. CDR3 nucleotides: TGTGCCAGCAGCTCCTATTTGGGGGTACAGTGGACTTACGAGCAGTACTTC. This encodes CASSSYLGVQWTYEQYF. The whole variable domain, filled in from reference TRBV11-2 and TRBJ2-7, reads EAGVAQSPRYKIIEKRQSVAFWCNPISGHATLYWYQQILGQGPKLLIQFQNNGVVDDSQLPKDRFSAERLKGVDSTLKIQPAKLEDSAVYLCASSSYLGVQWTYEQYFGPGTRLTVT.